This T cell receptor beta chain was profiled in a study of shared clonotypes between healthy human individuals. As concerns this clone: Its antigen is not known.

Findings and limits, study-wide: Naive subsets generally exceeded memory subsets in estimated richness.

Germline values: CDR1 SGHAT, CDR2 FQNNGV. The CDR3 is made up of 16 amino acids. Trimming removed 1 base at V and 0 bases at J, with 13 bases between. Measured with immunoSEQ multiplex PCR; TCRdb has only the in-frame clones, and not every one. Among millions of clones, less than 95% were seen once, and the ten largest hold roughly 1.1%. CD45RO negativity and positive selection for CCR7 defined naive CD8 cells, a population that excluded terminally differentiated effector memory CD45RA+ cells. All the donors were Caucasian adults who lived in Nashville, Tennessee. The sample taken for sequencing was naive CD8+ T cells sorted from blood. The V call is TRBV11-2, the J call TRBJ2-7, with D possibly matching TRBD1 (6 bases). The receptor's source is a man younger than 35 in good health. CDR3 nucleotide sequence: TGTGCCAGCAGCTTAGGTTTCGGGACATCCTCCTACGAGCAGTACTTC. Its translation: CASSLGFGTSSYEQYF.